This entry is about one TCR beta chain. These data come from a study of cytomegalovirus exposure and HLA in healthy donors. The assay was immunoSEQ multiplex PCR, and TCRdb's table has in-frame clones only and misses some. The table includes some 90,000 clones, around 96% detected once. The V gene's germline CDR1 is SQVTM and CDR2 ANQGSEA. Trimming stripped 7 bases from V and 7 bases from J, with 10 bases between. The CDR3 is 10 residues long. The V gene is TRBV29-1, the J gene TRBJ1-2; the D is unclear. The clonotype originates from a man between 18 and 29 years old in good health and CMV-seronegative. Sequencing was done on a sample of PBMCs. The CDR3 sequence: CSAERVGYTF. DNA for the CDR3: TGCAGCGCCGAGAGAGTTGGCTACACCTTC.